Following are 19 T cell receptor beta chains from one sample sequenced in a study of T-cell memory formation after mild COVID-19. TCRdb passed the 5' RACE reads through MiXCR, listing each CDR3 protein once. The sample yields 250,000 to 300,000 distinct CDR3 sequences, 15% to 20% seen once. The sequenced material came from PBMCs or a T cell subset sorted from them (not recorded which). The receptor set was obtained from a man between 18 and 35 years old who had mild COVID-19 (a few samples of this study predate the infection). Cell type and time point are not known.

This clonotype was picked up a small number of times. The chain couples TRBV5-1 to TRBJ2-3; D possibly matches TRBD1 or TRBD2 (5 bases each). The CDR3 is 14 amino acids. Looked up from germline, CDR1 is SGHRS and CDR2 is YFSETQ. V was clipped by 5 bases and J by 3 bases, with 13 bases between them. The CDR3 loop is CASSRDHLTDTQYF. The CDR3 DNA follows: TGCGCCAGCAGTCGGGACCACCTTACAGATACGCAGTATTTT.

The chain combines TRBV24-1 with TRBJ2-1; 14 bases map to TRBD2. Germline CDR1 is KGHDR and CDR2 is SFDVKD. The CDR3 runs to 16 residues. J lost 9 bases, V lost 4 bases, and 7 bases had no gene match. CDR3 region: CATSDRDGTSGGEQFF. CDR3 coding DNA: TGTGCCACCAGTGACCGAGATGGGACTAGCGGGGGTGAGCAGTTCTTC.

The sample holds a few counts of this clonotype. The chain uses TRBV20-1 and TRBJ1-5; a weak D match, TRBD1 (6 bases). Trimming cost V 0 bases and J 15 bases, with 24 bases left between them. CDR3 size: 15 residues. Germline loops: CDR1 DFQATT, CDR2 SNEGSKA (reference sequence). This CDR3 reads CSARDHTGRAAGSHF. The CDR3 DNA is TGCAGTGCTAGAGATCATACAGGGAGGGCAGCCGGTTCGCATTTT.

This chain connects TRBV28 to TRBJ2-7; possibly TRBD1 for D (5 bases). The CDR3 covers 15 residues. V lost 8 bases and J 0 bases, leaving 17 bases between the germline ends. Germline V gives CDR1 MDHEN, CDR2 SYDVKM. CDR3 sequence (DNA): TGTGCCAGCGGGGCAGCCGTCAGGAGCTCCTACGAGCAGTACGTC. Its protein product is CASGAAVRSSYEQYV.

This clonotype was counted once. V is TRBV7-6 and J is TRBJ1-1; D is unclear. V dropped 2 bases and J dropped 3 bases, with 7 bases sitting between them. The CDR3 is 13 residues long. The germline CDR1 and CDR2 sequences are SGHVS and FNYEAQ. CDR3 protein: CASSLTRHTEAFF. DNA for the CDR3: TGTGCCAGCAGCTTAACGCGGCACACTGAAGCTTTCTTT.

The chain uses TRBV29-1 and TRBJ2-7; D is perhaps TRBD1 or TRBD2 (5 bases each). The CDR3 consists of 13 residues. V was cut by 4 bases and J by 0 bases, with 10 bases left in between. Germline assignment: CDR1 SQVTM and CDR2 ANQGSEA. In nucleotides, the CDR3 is TGCAGCGTTGTACCAGGGAGCTCCTACGAGCAGTACGTC. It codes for CSVVPGSSYEQYV.

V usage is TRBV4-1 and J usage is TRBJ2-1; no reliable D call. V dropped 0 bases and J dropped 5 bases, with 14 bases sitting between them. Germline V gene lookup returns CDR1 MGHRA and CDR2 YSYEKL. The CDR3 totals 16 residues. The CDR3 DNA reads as TGCGCCAGCAGCCAAGAACGTTCGGTACTGAACAATGAGCAGTTCTTC. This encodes CASSQERSVLNNEQFF.

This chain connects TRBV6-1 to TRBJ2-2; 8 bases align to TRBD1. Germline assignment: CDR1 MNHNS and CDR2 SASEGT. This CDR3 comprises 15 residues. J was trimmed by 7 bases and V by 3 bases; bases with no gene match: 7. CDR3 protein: CASSEFWTGIGELFF. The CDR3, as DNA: TGTGCCAGCAGTGAGTTTTGGACAGGGATCGGGGAGCTGTTTTTT.

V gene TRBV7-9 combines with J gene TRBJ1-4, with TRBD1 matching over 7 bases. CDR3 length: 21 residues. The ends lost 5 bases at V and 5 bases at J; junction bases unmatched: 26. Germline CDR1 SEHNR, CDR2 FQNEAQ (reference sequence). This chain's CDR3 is CASSPKSSSGPSGTENEKLFF. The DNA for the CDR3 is TGTGCCAGCAGCCCTAAAAGCTCCTCGGGTCCTTCCGGGACAGAGAATGAAAAACTGTTTTTT. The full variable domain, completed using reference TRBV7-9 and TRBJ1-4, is DTGVSQNPRHKITKRGQNVTFRCDPISEHNRLYWYRQTLGQGPEFLTYFQNEAQLEKSRLLSDRFSAERPKGSFSTLEIQRTEQGDSAMYLCASSPKSSSGPSGTENEKLFFGSGTQLSVL.

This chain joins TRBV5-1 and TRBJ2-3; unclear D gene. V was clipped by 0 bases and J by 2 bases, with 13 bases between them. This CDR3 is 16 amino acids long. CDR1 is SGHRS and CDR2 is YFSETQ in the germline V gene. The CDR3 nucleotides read TGCGCCAGCAGCTTGGACCTCGGTCAGAACACAGATACGCAGTATTTT. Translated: CASSLDLGQNTDTQYF.

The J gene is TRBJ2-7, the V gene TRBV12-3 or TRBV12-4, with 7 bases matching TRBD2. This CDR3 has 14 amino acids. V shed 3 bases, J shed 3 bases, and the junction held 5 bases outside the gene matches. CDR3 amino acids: CASSFKGLIYEQYF. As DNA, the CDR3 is TGTGCCAGCAGTTTTAAGGGACTAATCTACGAGCAGTACTTC.

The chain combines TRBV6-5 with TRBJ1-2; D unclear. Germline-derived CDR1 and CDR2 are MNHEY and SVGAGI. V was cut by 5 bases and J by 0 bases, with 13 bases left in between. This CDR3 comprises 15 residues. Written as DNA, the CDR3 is TGTGCCAGCAGTGAGTGGTCCCAGACTAACTATGGCTACACCTTC. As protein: CASSEWSQTNYGYTF.

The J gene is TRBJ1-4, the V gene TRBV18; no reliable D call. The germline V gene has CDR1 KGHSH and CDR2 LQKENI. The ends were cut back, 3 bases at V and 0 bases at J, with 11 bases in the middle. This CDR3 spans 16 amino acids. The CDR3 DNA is TGTGCCAGCTCACCCGTGGACCTTGCAACTAATGAAAAACTGTTTTTT. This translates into CASSPVDLATNEKLFF. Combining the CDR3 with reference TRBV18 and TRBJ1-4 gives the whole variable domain NAGVMQNPRHLVRRRGQEARLRCSPMKGHSHVYWYRQLPEEGLKFMVYLQKENIIDESGMPKERFSAEFPKEGPSILRIQQVVRGDSAAYFCASSPVDLATNEKLFFGSGTQLSVL.

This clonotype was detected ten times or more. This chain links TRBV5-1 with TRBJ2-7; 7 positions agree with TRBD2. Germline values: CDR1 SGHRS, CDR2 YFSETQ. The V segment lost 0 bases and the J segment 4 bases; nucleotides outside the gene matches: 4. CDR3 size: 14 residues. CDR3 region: CASSLAASGYEQYF. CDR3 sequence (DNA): TGCGCCAGCAGCTTGGCCGCTAGCGGATACGAGCAGTACTTC.

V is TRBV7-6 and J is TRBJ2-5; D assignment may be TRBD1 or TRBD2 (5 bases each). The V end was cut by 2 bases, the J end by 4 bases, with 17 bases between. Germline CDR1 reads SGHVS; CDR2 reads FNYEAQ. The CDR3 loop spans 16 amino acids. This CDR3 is CASSLSGATSGETQYF. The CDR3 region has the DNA TGTGCCAGCAGCTTATCCGGGGCGACCTCTGGAGAGACCCAGTACTTC.

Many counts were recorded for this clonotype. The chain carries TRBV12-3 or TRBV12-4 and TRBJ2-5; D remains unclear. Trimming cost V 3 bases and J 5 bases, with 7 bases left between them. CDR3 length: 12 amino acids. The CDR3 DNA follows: TGTGCCAGCAGTTTTTGGGGTGAGACCCAGTACTTC. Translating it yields CASSFWGETQYF.

The chain's CDR3 is CASSLMRTTVNTEAFF. Written as DNA, the CDR3 is TGTGCCAGCAGCTTAATGAGGACGACAGTGAACACTGAAGCTTTCTTT. This chain joins TRBV7-3 and TRBJ1-1, with D possibly being TRBD1 (5 bases). CDR1 and CDR2 from the germline V gene are SGHTA and FQGTGA. V lost 1 base and J lost 0, with 12 bases in between. The CDR3 has 16 amino acids.

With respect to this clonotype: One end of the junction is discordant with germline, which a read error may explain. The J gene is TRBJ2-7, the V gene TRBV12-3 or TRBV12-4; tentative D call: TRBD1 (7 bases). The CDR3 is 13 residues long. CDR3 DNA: TGTGCCAGCAGTTTAGCGGGCGGGACAGAGCGAGGTTTC. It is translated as CASSLAGGTERGF.

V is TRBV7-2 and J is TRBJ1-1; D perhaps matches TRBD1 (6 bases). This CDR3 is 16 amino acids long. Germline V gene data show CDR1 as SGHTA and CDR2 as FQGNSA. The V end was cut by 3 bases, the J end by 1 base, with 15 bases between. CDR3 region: CASSFPSGAANTEAFF. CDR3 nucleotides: TGTGCCAGCAGCTTTCCGTCAGGGGCTGCGAACACTGAAGCTTTCTTT.